Listed below are T cell receptor beta chains from one sample, sequenced in a study of human T cells and chemical hapten exposure. TCRdb called the RACE reads again in MiXCR, with one record for every CDR3 protein. The data show 110,000 or so distinct CDR3 sequences, nearly 35% seen once. This sample comprised whole blood, obtained in connection with sensitization to the hapten diphenylcyclopropenone (DPC). Receptor source: a man aged 35-49 years with alopecia areata. Some clones in this sample may be carry-over from other donors' samples. Each CDR3 is given with its conserved first and last residue. D genes are given only for firm matches. The size of a clone is reported for some rows only, either as once, few or many, or as a class for expanded clones.

clone size,J gene,V gene,D gene,CDR3 DNA,CDR3 protein
-,TRBJ2-5,TRBV5-1,-,TGCGCCAGCAGCTTGGGGAACAGCCAAGAGACCCAGTACTTC,CASSLGNSQETQYF
-,TRBJ2-3,TRBV29-1,-,TGCAGCGTTGAAGATTGGCAGGGAGGTCATTCAGATACGCAGTATTTT,CSVEDWQGGHSDTQYF
-,TRBJ2-7,TRBV5-4,-,TGTGCCAGCAGCTTGGGGGACGGCTACGAGCAGTACTTC,CASSLGDGYEQYF
few,TRBJ2-3,TRBV24-1,-,TGTGCCACCAGTGACTTTGGGGTGTTGGGCCGGGGAGATACGCAGTATTTT,CATSDFGVLGRGDTQYF
-,TRBJ2-7,TRBV25-1,TRBD2,TGTGCCAGCAGTGAATACAGGACTAGCGCGCCGGGCTACGAGCAGTACTTC,CASSEYRTSAPGYEQYF
-,TRBJ2-3,TRBV29-1,TRBD2,TGCAGCGTCAGGACTAGCGGGACAGATACGCAGTATTTT,CSVRTSGTDTQYF
-,TRBJ1-1,TRBV7-9,-,TGTGCCAGCAGCTTACAGGGGGAAGCTTTCTTT,CASSLQGEAFF
-,TRBJ2-1,TRBV12-3/TRBV12-4,-,TGTGCCAGCAGGCGCTCCTACAATGAGCAGTTCTTC,CASRRSYNEQFF
-,TRBJ2-2,TRBV9,-,TGTGCCAGCAGCGTAGTAGCTGACCCGGGCACCGGGGAGCTGTTTTTT,CASSVVADPGTGELFF
-,TRBJ1-6,TRBV20-1,-,TGCAGTGCTCTGATGGGTGGGAGCGGGTTTTATAATTCACCCCTCCACTTT,CSALMGGSGFYNSPLHF
-,TRBJ2-1,TRBV7-2,TRBD1,TGTGCCAGCAGCGCGGGACAGGGGGTCTGGGAGCAGTTCTTC,CASSAGQGVWEQFF
few,TRBJ2-1,TRBV4-2,TRBD2,TGTGCCAGCAGCCTGGAGAGCGGGAGCTCGGGGATTGAGCAGTTCTTC,CASSLESGSSGIEQFF
-,TRBJ2-3,TRBV14,-,TGTGCCAGCAGCTCAAGCGGGGGACAGGGATTCACAGATACGCAGTATTTT,CASSSSGGQGFTDTQYF
few,TRBJ2-4,TRBV28,-,TGTGCCAGCGCCCCCCATGGGGATGTCAAAAACATTCAGTACTTC,CASAPHGDVKNIQYF
few,TRBJ2-5,TRBV6-2/TRBV6-3,TRBD1,TGTGCCAGCAGGGACAGGGGTACCCCTCAAGAGACCCAGTACTTC,CASRDRGTPQETQYF
-,TRBJ2-3,TRBV4-3,-,TGCGCCAGCAGCCAAGGACAGGCTCGAAGCACAGATACGCAGTATTTT,CASSQGQARSTDTQYF
-,TRBJ2-6,TRBV6-2/TRBV6-3,TRBD1,TGTGCCAGCAGTTCGGACAGGGGGGAAGCTGGGGCCAACGTCCTGACTTTC,CASSSDRGEAGANVLTF
few,TRBJ1-6,TRBV12-3/TRBV12-4,TRBD1,TGTGCCAGCAGCCGCAGGGACAGGGAGGTTTCACCCCTCCACTTT,CASSRRDREVSPLHF
-,TRBJ1-2,TRBV12-3/TRBV12-4,-,TGTGCCAGCAGACCTGACCCGGAGGGCTATGGCTACACCTTC,CASRPDPEGYGYTF
many,TRBJ2-3,TRBV12-3/TRBV12-4,-,TGTGCCAGCAGTTGGCTAATCCGTACGCAGTATTTT,CASSWLIRTQYF
-,TRBJ2-3,TRBV20-1,TRBD2,TGCAGTGCTAGAGGGACTAGCGGAGTCACAGATACGCAGTATTTT,CSARGTSGVTDTQYF
few,TRBJ2-1,TRBV6-5,-,TGTGCCAGCAGTTACGCTAGCCCAGAAGATGAGCAGTTCTTC,CASSYASPEDEQFF
once,TRBJ2-7,TRBV30,-,TGTGCCTGGAGTACACTCTACGAGCAGTACTTC,CAWSTLYEQYF
-,TRBJ1-5,TRBV12-3/TRBV12-4,-,TGTGCCAGCACCGCTCGTGGGGTTCCTAGCAATCAGCCCCAGCATTTT,CASTARGVPSNQPQHF
-,TRBJ2-3,TRBV10-3,TRBD2,TGTGCCATCTCCTCTAGCGGGTTGGGGACAGATACGCAGTATTTT,CAISSSGLGTDTQYF